The 27 T cell receptor beta chains below all came from one sample that was sequenced in a study of monozygotic twins with cystic fibrosis. Some clones are missing from TCRdb's copy, which holds only in-frame ones; the method was immunoSEQ multiplex PCR. Seen here are some 33,000 clones, around 90% observed once, and the top ten hold about 0.2%. Material for sequencing was blood. The receptors originated from a boy younger than 10 with cystic fibrosis.

The chain has TRBV9 and TRBJ2-1, with a possible D match to TRBD2 (5 bases). Looked up from germline, CDR1 is SGDLS and CDR2 is YYNGEE. Trimming shortened V by 4 bases and J by 0 bases, and 11 bases separated the two germline ends. The CDR3 loop spans 15 amino acids. The CDR3 region is CASSLGLSSYNEQFF. The CDR3 DNA is TGTGCCAGCAGCCTAGGACTCTCCTCCTACAATGAGCAGTTCTTC. Full variable domain (remainder filled in from reference TRBV9 and TRBJ2-1): DSGVTQTPKHLITATGQRVTLRCSPRSGDLSVYWYQQSLDQGLQFLIQYYNGEERAKGNILERFSAQQFPDLHSELNLSSLELGDSALYFCASSLGLSSYNEQFFGPGTRLTVL.

A remark on this clone: Germline is not matched at one junction end, which may reflect a read error. The chain couples TRBV6-6 to TRBJ2-2; perhaps D is TRBD1 or TRBD2 (5 bases each). The CDR3 covers 15 residues. CDR1 is MNHNY and CDR2 is SVGAGI in the germline V gene (reference sequence). The CDR3 sequence: CASSYSDMNTGDLFF. Written as DNA, the CDR3 is TGTGCCAGCAGTTACTCCGACATGAACACCGGGGACCTGTTTTTT.

The V and J genes are TRBV27 and TRBJ2-7, with a possible D match to TRBD2 (7 bases). Germline values: CDR1 MNHEY, CDR2 SMNVEV (reference sequence). The germline V and J ends were trimmed by 6 bases and 5 bases, with 23 bases remaining between them. This CDR3 has 16 residues. The DNA for the CDR3 is TGTGCCAGCAGAAAATGGGCGGGGGCCCAGCCCCACGAGCAGTACTTC. This encodes CASRKWAGAQPHEQYF.

The rearrangement uses TRBV7-9 and TRBJ1-1; D is undetermined. Germline assignment: CDR1 SEHNR and CDR2 FQNEAQ (reference sequence). The CDR3 is 16 amino acids. V dropped 1 base and J dropped 1 base, with 13 bases sitting between them. The CDR3 loop reads CASSLVPVHKNTEAFF. The DNA for the CDR3 is TGTGCCAGCAGCTTAGTCCCGGTTCACAAGAACACTGAAGCTTTCTTT.

V and J are TRBV13 and TRBJ1-3, with D perhaps matching TRBD1 (5 bases). Deletions cut 7 bases from V and 0 bases from J, with 7 bases between. Germline lookup yields CDR1 PRHDT and CDR2 FYEKMQ (reference sequence). The CDR3 loop spans 13 amino acids. CDR3 protein: CASTGVSGNTIYF. DNA of the CDR3: TGTGCCAGCACGGGGGTCTCTGGAAACACCATATATTTT.

This chain connects TRBV7-4 to TRBJ1-5; possible D gene TRBD1, 6 bases. The ends were cut back, 2 bases at V and 0 bases at J, with 11 bases in the middle. Germline-derived CDR1 and CDR2 are SGHVT and SQSDAQ. The CDR3 extends over 16 amino acids. CDR3: CASSLRDIHSNQPQHF. CDR3 sequence (DNA): TGTGCCAGCAGCTTACGGGACATACATAGCAATCAGCCCCAGCATTTT.

The rearrangement links TRBV18 to TRBJ2-7, with D hard to call. Germline V gene lookup returns CDR1 KGHSH and CDR2 LQKENI. Deletions cut 0 bases from V and 3 bases from J, with 9 bases between. The CDR3 consists of 14 residues. The CDR3 DNA reads as TGTGCCAGCTCACCACCTAACTTTAGCTACGAGCAGTACTTC. It translates to CASSPPNFSYEQYF.

This chain connects TRBV13 to TRBJ2-7; 11 bases match TRBD1. The CDR3 is made up of 15 amino acids. V shed 0 bases and J 3 bases; nucleotides not matched to a gene: 1. Germline CDR1 reads PRHDT; CDR2 reads FYEKMQ (reference sequence). CDR3: CASSLGGTGGYEQYF. The CDR3 region has the DNA TGTGCCAGCAGCTTAGGCGGGACAGGGGGCTACGAGCAGTACTTC. Together with reference TRBV13 and TRBJ2-7, the CDR3 gives the full variable domain: AAGVIQSPRHLIKEKRETATLKCYPIPRHDTVYWYQQGPGQDPQFLISFYEKMQSDKGSIPDRFSAQQFSDYHSELNMSSLELGDSALYFCASSLGGTGGYEQYFGPGTRLTVT.

The rearrangement links TRBV6-6 to TRBJ1-6; D unresolved. Between the trimmed V and J ends, which lost 2 bases and 6 bases, there was a span of 8 bases. Per germline, CDR1 MNHNY and CDR2 SVGAGI (reference sequence). CDR3 size: 14 residues. CDR3 amino acids: CASSYGVGNSPLHF. The CDR3 DNA sequence: TGTGCCAGCAGTTACGGGGTGGGTAATTCACCCCTCCACTTT.

This clone came up once. V gene TRBV7-9 combines with J gene TRBJ2-2; 9 bases match TRBD1. Germline CDR1 and CDR2: SEHNR and FQNEAQ (reference sequence). The CDR3 extends over 15 amino acids. V lost 5 bases and J lost 6; bases outside the gene matches: 7. The CDR3 here is CASSRPTGGAGELFF. The CDR3 coding sequence is TGTGCCAGCAGCCGCCCGACAGGGGGGGCCGGGGAGCTGTTTTTT.

This rearrangement joins TRBV19 to TRBJ1-2, with D possibly matching TRBD1 (6 bases). The germline V and J ends were trimmed by 4 bases and 5 bases, with 20 bases remaining between them. This CDR3 is 16 amino acids long. CDR1 and CDR2 (germline): LNHDA, SQIVND (reference sequence). The CDR3 reads CASSTPGQFQRYGYTF. The DNA for the CDR3 is TGTGCCAGTAGTACCCCAGGACAGTTCCAGAGGTATGGCTACACCTTC.

The chain uses TRBV27 and TRBJ2-7, with a weak D call TRBD2 (7 bases). The V end lost 6 bases, the J end lost 5 bases, and 17 bases lay between the germline ends. CDR1 is MNHEY and CDR2 is SMNVEV in the germline V gene (reference sequence). The CDR3 runs to 14 residues. Here the CDR3 reads CASRLGGPHNEQYF. Written as DNA, the CDR3 is TGTGCCAGCAGACTCGGGGGGCCACATAACGAGCAGTACTTC.

V is TRBV7-9 and J is TRBJ2-3; D remains ambiguous. The CDR3 contains 13 residues. Germline CDR1 SEHNR, CDR2 FQNEAQ (reference sequence). Trimming cost V 3 bases and J 2 bases, with 6 bases left between them. The CDR3 DNA follows: TGTGCCAGCAGCTTTGACACCACAGATACGCAGTATTTT. Protein product: CASSFDTTDTQYF.

This chain uses TRBV9 with TRBJ2-2, with TRBD2 as a possible D gene (5 bases). The CDR3 is 15 amino acids. The ends were cut back, 5 bases at V and 4 bases at J, with 15 bases in the middle. CDR1 is SGDLS and CDR2 is YYNGEE in the germline V gene. This chain's CDR3 is CASSLGKIGTGELFF. Here the CDR3 DNA reads TGTGCCAGCAGTCTCGGGAAGATCGGCACCGGGGAGCTGTTTTTT.

This chain connects TRBV19 to TRBJ2-5; D gene ambiguous. This CDR3 comprises 11 residues. In germline, CDR1 is LNHDA, CDR2 SQIVND (reference sequence). The V end was cut by 6 bases, the J end by 0 bases, with 2 bases between. The CDR3, as DNA: TGTGCCAGTAGCGACCAAGAGACCCAGTACTTC. Amino acids: CASSDQETQYF. Variable domain in full (rest from reference TRBV19 and TRBJ2-5): DGGITQSPKYLFRKEGQNVTLSCEQNLNHDAMYWYRQDPGQGLRLIYYSQIVNDFQKGDIAEGYSVSREKKESFPLTVTSAQKNPTAFYLCASSDQETQYFGPGTRLLVL.

The chain has TRBV5-6 and TRBJ2-7; no reliable D call. In germline, CDR1 is SGHDT, CDR2 YYEEEE. The CDR3 extends over 12 amino acids. V dropped 4 bases and J dropped 7 bases, with 12 bases sitting between them. CDR3 nucleotide sequence: TGTGCCAGCAGCCACGGGCCCGGGGAGCAGTACTTC. This encodes CASSHGPGEQYF. The variable domain in full, completed from reference TRBV5-6 and TRBJ2-7, reads DAGVTQSPTHLIKTRGQQVTLRCSPKSGHDTVSWYQQALGQGPQFIFQYYEEEERQRGNFPDRFSGHQFPNYSSELNVNALLLGDSALYLCASSHGPGEQYFGPGTRLTVT.

This sequence joins TRBV4-3 and TRBJ1-2; tentatively, D is TRBD1 (5 bases). This CDR3 is built from 14 residues. Germline values: CDR1 LGHNA, CDR2 YSLEER. V lost 0 bases and J lost 2, with 7 bases in between. The CDR3, as DNA: TGCGCCAGCAGCCAAGATGGGGGAAACTATGGCTACACCTTC. Residues: CASSQDGGNYGYTF.

This clone has a single count. The rearrangement links TRBV13 to TRBJ2-2; D gene ambiguous. CDR3 length: 13 amino acids. V lost 2 bases, J lost 7 bases, and 8 bases lay in between. In germline, CDR1 is PRHDT, CDR2 FYEKMQ (reference sequence). CDR3 nucleotides: TGTGCCAGCAGCTTATGGAGCGTCGGGGAGCTGTTTTTT. It yields the protein CASSLWSVGELFF.

The chain joins TRBV5-8 to TRBJ2-1; 7 bases line up with TRBD1. The germline CDR1 and CDR2 sequences are SGHTS and YDEGEE. The CDR3 consists of 13 residues. V lost 4 bases and J lost 6; bases outside the gene matches: 4. The CDR3 sequence: CASSLNRGNEQFF. Written as DNA, the CDR3 is TGTGCCAGCAGCCTCAACAGGGGCAATGAGCAGTTCTTC.

The chain has TRBV10-3 and TRBJ1-6; D is uncertain. CDR3 length equals 15 residues. V lost 3 bases and J 8 bases, leaving 14 bases between the germline ends. CDR1 and CDR2 from the germline V gene are ENHRY and SYGVKD. The CDR3, as DNA: TGTGCCATCAGTGAACGTGGGGTCGGGGATTCACCCCTCCACTTT. Translating gives CAISERGVGDSPLHF.

V usage is TRBV11-3 and J usage is TRBJ1-2; perhaps TRBD1 as D (5 bases). V lost 4 bases and J 7 bases, leaving 16 bases between the germline ends. The germline V gene has CDR1 SGHNT and CDR2 YENEEA. The CDR3 length is 14 residues. CDR3 sequence (DNA): TGTGCCAGCAGCTCGGGGGACCGTGTCGGTGGCTACACCTTC. It specifies CASSSGDRVGGYTF. The full variable domain, its missing parts supplied by reference TRBV11-3 and TRBJ1-2, is EAGVVQSPRYKIIEKKQPVAFWCNPISGHNTLYWYLQNLGQGPELLIRYENEEAVDDSQLPKDRFSAERLKGVDSTLKIQPAELGDSAVYLCASSSGDRVGGYTFGSGTRLTVV.

This clone was recorded only once. The V call is TRBV6-6, the J call TRBJ2-7, with D possibly TRBD2 on 6 matching bases. Germline values: CDR1 MNHNY, CDR2 SVGAGI (reference sequence). This CDR3 contains 14 residues. Trimming took off 2 bases at V and 4 bases at J, with 12 bases between the two ends. The CDR3, as DNA: TGTGCCAGCAGTTACGGGGCGGGGCGGTACGAGCAGTACTTC. It is translated as CASSYGAGRYEQYF.

The chain uses TRBV4-2 and TRBJ2-7; possible D gene TRBD1, 5 bases. The CDR3 sequence is 16 residues long. The ends were cut back, 0 bases at V and 2 bases at J, with 14 bases in the middle. Germline V gene data show CDR1 as LGHNA and CDR2 as YNFKEQ. The CDR3 coding sequence is TGTGCCAGCAGCCAAGAGGCCCGCGAGACAGCCTACGAGCAGTACTTC. The encoded protein is CASSQEARETAYEQYF.

The chain links TRBV28 to TRBJ2-7; D is uncertain. The length of the CDR3 is 11 residues. The germline V gene has CDR1 MDHEN and CDR2 SYDVKM. Trimming left V 7 bases short and J 3 bases short, with 7 bases between. Written as DNA, the CDR3 is TGTGCCAGCATGGCGAACTACGAGCAGTACTTC. Encoded protein: CASMANYEQYF.

The chain has TRBV9 and TRBJ2-1; D is undetermined. Trimming pared 3 bases from V and 5 bases from J, leaving 3 bases between. The length of the CDR3 is 11 residues. Germline CDR1 and CDR2: SGDLS and YYNGEE. CDR3 in amino acids: CASSENNEQFF. CDR3 nucleotides: TGTGCCAGCAGCGAAAACAATGAGCAGTTCTTC.

The chain is built from TRBV5-4 and TRBJ2-7; 7 bases map to TRBD1. This CDR3 comprises 15 residues. The germline V gene encodes CDR1 SGHNT and CDR2 YYREEE (reference sequence). The junction had 7 bases not matched to a gene; V was cut back by 1 base and J by 3 bases. CDR3 DNA: TGTGCCAGCAGCTTGTCCTCCACAGGGGACTACGAGCAGTACTTC. As protein: CASSLSSTGDYEQYF.

J is TRBJ1-4 and V is TRBV15; D remains ambiguous. Between the trimmed V and J ends, which lost 0 bases and 3 bases, there was a span of 11 bases. Germline V gene sequence: CDR1 LNHNV, CDR2 YYDKDF (reference sequence). CDR3 size: 16 residues. Here the CDR3 reads CATSRDTQAPNEKLFF. DNA for the CDR3: TGTGCCACCAGCAGAGATACGCAGGCCCCTAATGAAAAACTGTTTTTT.